Below, 26 T cell receptor beta chains from the same sample are listed, as sequenced in a study of blood T cells in healthy people across ages. With a J-beta primer mix and a sample-barcoded 5' primer, a second PCR ran roughly 6 to 11 cycles. In TCRdb, the 5' RACE reads were re-called with MiXCR into one record per CDR3 protein. The sample lists about 830,000 distinct CDR3 sequences, around 62% occurring once. The sequencing sample was made of blood. All receptors come from a man aged 30 to 45 in good health.

This rearrangement joins TRBV29-1 to TRBJ2-3; possible D gene TRBD2, 7 bases. Germline V gene lookup returns CDR1 SQVTM and CDR2 ANQGSEA. V was trimmed by 2 bases and J by 4 bases, leaving 16 bases between them. The CDR3 sequence is 15 residues long. The CDR3 DNA follows: TGCAGCGTTGAATTTCTAGGGGGGGGGTCAGATACGCAGTATTTT. Translation gives CSVEFLGGGSDTQYF.

V and J are TRBV12-3 or TRBV12-4 and TRBJ1-6; D gene uncertain. The CDR3 contains 14 residues. With 1 base removed from V and 9 bases from J, the gap between germline ends came to 10 bases. This CDR3 reads CASSLDGEGSPLHF. In DNA form, the CDR3 reads TGTGCCAGCAGTTTAGACGGAGAGGGTTCACCCCTCCACTTT.

This clonotype was seen only a few times. The chain combines TRBV7-6 with TRBJ2-4; D uncertain. Germline CDR1 and CDR2: SGHVS and FNYEAQ. The CDR3 loop spans 13 amino acids. Trimming left V 1 base short and J 13 bases short, with 14 bases between. This CDR3 is CASSLEGPGEQYF. The CDR3 DNA follows: TGTGCCAGCAGCTTAGAAGGGCCTGGAGAGCAGTACTTC.

The chain is built from TRBV10-3 and TRBJ1-2; TRBD1 might be the D (5 bases). With 10 bases removed from V and 5 bases from J, the gap between germline ends came to 17 bases. The CDR3 runs 13 residues. Germline V gene sequence: CDR1 ENHRY, CDR2 SYGVKD. The CDR3 loop reads CATGQTEIYGYTF. The CDR3 bases are TGTGCCACCGGGCAGACAGAGATTTATGGCTACACCTTC.

Worth noting for this clonotype: Possible read error: a much larger clone is one base away. V gene TRBV12-3 or TRBV12-4 combines with J gene TRBJ2-4, with TRBD2 as a possible D gene (6 bases). V lost 6 bases, J lost 13 bases, and 19 bases lay in between. The CDR3 consists of 13 residues. The DNA for the CDR3 is TGTGCCAGCAGCTGCAGCAGCGTTCGGGAGCAGTACTTC. It yields the protein CASSCSSVREQYF.

V and J are TRBV29-1 and TRBJ2-1, with D uncertain. CDR3 length equals 12 residues. CDR1 and CDR2 from the germline V gene are SQVTM and ANQGSEA. V lost 3 bases to trimming and J lost 6 bases, with 9 bases between them. The CDR3 coding sequence is TGCAGCGTTGATTGGGGTAGCAATGAGCAGTTCTTC. It specifies CSVDWGSNEQFF.

This chain connects TRBV28 to TRBJ2-7; D is uncertain. V was shortened by 2 bases and J by 5 bases, with 19 bases between the two germline ends. The CDR3 length is 16 residues. The germline V gene has CDR1 MDHEN and CDR2 SYDVKM. CDR3 in amino acids: CASSLPPATWNHEQYF. Here the CDR3 DNA reads TGTGCCAGCAGTTTACCTCCGGCGACATGGAATCACGAGCAGTACTTC.

This clonotype was picked up a small number of times. This sequence joins TRBV5-6 and TRBJ2-7; D unresolved. The assigned J gene may be wrong: the sequence end matches TRBJ2-5 better. CDR1 is SGHDT, CDR2 YYEEEE, per germline. The CDR3 consists of 14 residues. In nucleotides, the CDR3 is TGTGCCAGCAGCTTGGGGTTGAAGGGAGAGACCCAGTACTTC. Its translation is CASSLGLKGETQYF.

The CDR3 reads CASSLEAGTAEAFF. In nucleotides, the CDR3 is TGTGCCAGCAGCTTAGAGGCCGGGACGGCGGAAGCTTTCTTT. This chain links TRBV11-2 with TRBJ1-1, with D tentatively TRBD1 (5 bases). The V and J ends lost 0 bases and 8 bases respectively, with 13 bases between them. This CDR3 contains 14 residues. The germline CDR1 and CDR2 sequences are SGHAT and FQNNGV.

The chain combines TRBV18 with TRBJ1-1; D call uncertain. Trimming removed 3 bases at V and 0 bases at J, with 11 bases between. This CDR3 is 15 amino acids long. Germline CDR1 is KGHSH and CDR2 is LQKENI. The CDR3 sequence is CASSPGQRLNTEAFF. In DNA form, the CDR3 reads TGTGCCAGCTCACCGGGTCAAAGACTGAACACTGAAGCTTTCTTT.

This clonotype came up a few times. V is TRBV7-2 and J is TRBJ2-4; D might be TRBD1 (5 bases). The CDR3 spans 15 residues. V gave up 5 bases and J gave up 0 bases, with 11 bases separating them. Per the germline V gene, CDR1 is SGHTA and CDR2 is FQGNSA. CDR3 amino acids: CASSGQVLAKNIQYF. The CDR3 nucleotides are TGTGCCAGCAGCGGACAAGTCCTAGCCAAAAACATTCAGTACTTC. Full variable domain (outside the CDR3, taken from reference TRBV7-2 and TRBJ2-4): GAGVSQSPSNKVTEKGKDVELRCDPISGHTALYWYRQSLGQGLEFLIYFQGNSAPDKSGLPSDRFSAERTGGSVSTLTIQRTQQEDSAVYLCASSGQVLAKNIQYFGAGTRLSVL.

CDR3 DNA: TGCGCCAGCAGCCCATCGACCGGGTCTCGCATCGATGGCTACACCTTC. Translation gives CASSPSTGSRIDGYTF. V and J are TRBV4-3 and TRBJ1-2; unclear D gene. This CDR3 is 16 amino acids long. CDR1 is LGHNA, CDR2 YSLEER, per germline. V gave up 4 bases and J gave up 6 bases, with 21 bases separating them.

The V and J genes are TRBV4-2 and TRBJ2-3; D call uncertain. This CDR3 is 15 amino acids long. Trimming removed 4 bases from V and 3 bases from J, with 14 bases in between. Germline V lookup: CDR1 LGHNA, CDR2 YNFKEQ. The CDR3 protein is CASSPSHLETDTQYF. The CDR3 nucleotides read TGTGCCAGCAGCCCCTCCCACCTGGAAACAGATACGCAGTATTTT.

The CDR3 loop is CASSPGTSGGPRYNEQFF. The CDR3 DNA reads TGTGCCAGCTCACCGGGGACTAGCGGGGGGCCCCGTTACAATGAGCAGTTCTTC. The chain combines TRBV18 with TRBJ2-1; TRBD2 aligns across 15 bases. The length of the CDR3 is 18 residues. V lost 3 bases, J lost 4 bases, and 7 bases stayed unmatched. The germline gives CDR1 KGHSH, CDR2 LQKENI.

The gene calls are TRBV20-1 and TRBJ2-7; 11 positions match TRBD1. This CDR3 is 15 amino acids long. Germline CDR1 DFQATT, CDR2 SNEGSKA (reference sequence). Trimming cost V 5 bases and J 1 base; bases outside gene matches: 7. CDR3 coding DNA: TGCAGTGCTGGATCCGGGACAGGGGGTTCCTACGAGCAGTACTTC. It is translated as CSAGSGTGGSYEQYF.

This chain uses TRBV5-1 with TRBJ1-6; 7 nucleotides align to TRBD1. The CDR3 covers 16 residues. Trimming took 1 base from V and 5 from J; bases not matched to a gene: 6. In germline, CDR1 is SGHRS, CDR2 YFSETQ. As DNA, the CDR3 is TGCGCCAGCAGCTTGAGTGGACAGGTTGATAATTCACCCCTCCACTTT. Protein sequence: CASSLSGQVDNSPLHF. Supplemented by reference TRBV5-1 and TRBJ1-6, the full variable domain reads KAGVTQTPRYLIKTRGQQVTLSCSPISGHRSVSWYQQTPGQGLQFLFEYFSETQRNKGNFPGRFSGRQFSNSRSEMNVSTLELGDSALYLCASSLSGQVDNSPLHFGNGTRLTVT.

V gene TRBV6-5 combines with J gene TRBJ2-7, with TRBD2 matching 10 bases. Losses at the gene ends were 0 bases for V and 5 bases for J; bases not matched to a gene: 7. Germline CDR1 reads MNHEY; CDR2 reads SVGAGI. The CDR3 has 16 residues. DNA for the CDR3: TGTGCCAGCAGTTACTCGCAGCTAGCGGGGGTTCACGAGCAGTACTTC. It codes for CASSYSQLAGVHEQYF.

The chain joins TRBV12-3 or TRBV12-4 to TRBJ1-6; D is uncertain. Trimming took 6 bases from V and 5 from J, leaving 11 bases between them. The CDR3 is made up of 14 amino acids. CDR3 residues: CASSPTENNSPLHF. The CDR3 DNA follows: TGTGCCAGCAGCCCTACAGAGAATAATTCACCCCTCCACTTT.

The chain links TRBV5-6 to TRBJ2-1; D perhaps matches TRBD1 (5 bases). With 4 bases removed from V and 7 bases from J, the gap between germline ends came to 9 bases. The CDR3 sequence is 12 residues long. Germline loops: CDR1 SGHDT, CDR2 YYEEEE. CDR3 sequence (DNA): TGTGCCAGCAGCATTTACAGGAATGAGCAGTTCTTC. It yields the protein CASSIYRNEQFF.

This clonotype was detected only once. The V call is TRBV28, the J call TRBJ2-5, with D perhaps assigned TRBD1 or TRBD2 (5 bases each). The CDR3 consists of 14 residues. Germline lookup yields CDR1 MDHEN and CDR2 SYDVKM. Trimming shortened V by 5 bases and J by 5 bases, and 15 bases separated the two germline ends. CDR3 nucleotides: TGTGCCAGCAGTGCGCCGCCGGGGACGGAGACCCAGTACTTC. Translated, it gives CASSAPPGTETQYF.

This chain uses TRBV7-2 with TRBJ2-3; TRBD2 might be the D (6 bases). Deletions cut 4 bases from V and 4 bases from J, with 15 bases between. The CDR3 extends over 15 amino acids. Germline-derived CDR1 and CDR2 are SGHTA and FQGNSA. The CDR3 loop reads CASSSTQLAADTQYF. The CDR3, as DNA: TGTGCCAGCAGCTCAACTCAACTAGCTGCAGATACGCAGTATTTT.

This chain joins TRBV18 and TRBJ2-3, with 10 bases fitting TRBD2. Germline CDR1 KGHSH, CDR2 LQKENI. CDR3 size: 17 residues. The V gene end was trimmed by 1 base and the J gene end by 2 bases; junction bases not matched to a gene: 6. This CDR3 reads CASSPLPLAGLTDTQYF. DNA of the CDR3: TGTGCCAGCTCACCACTTCCACTAGCGGGGCTCACAGATACGCAGTATTTT.

This clonotype showed up just a few times. V and J are TRBV18 and TRBJ2-7; possibly TRBD1 or TRBD2 for D (7 bases each). Germline V gives CDR1 KGHSH, CDR2 LQKENI. This CDR3 has 17 residues. V dropped 2 bases and J dropped 0 bases, with 17 bases sitting between them. CDR3 coding DNA: TGTGCCAGCTCACCATCAGGGGGGGACACCTACTCCTACGAGCAGTACTTC. Translation: CASSPSGGDTYSYEQYF.

This clonotype was picked up many times. The chain links TRBV3-1 to TRBJ1-1; D remains ambiguous. Germline CDR1 and CDR2: LGHDT and YNNKEL (reference sequence). The V gene lost 2 bases and the J gene lost 4 bases, with 11 bases spanning the gap. CDR3 length: 14 amino acids. The DNA of the CDR3 is TGTGCCAGCAGCCAAAGGGATGGGAGCACTGAAGCTTTCTTT. Amino acids: CASSQRDGSTEAFF.

Concerning this clonotype itself: Since a much larger clone is just one base distant, this may be a read error. This sequence joins TRBV2 and TRBJ1-4, with a possible D match to TRBD1 (5 bases). Germline assignment: CDR1 SNHLY and CDR2 FYNNEI. This CDR3 comprises 14 residues. The CDR3 protein is CASSGRGAKEKLFF. The CDR3 nucleotides are TGTGCCAGCAGTGGTCGGGGCGCTAAGGAAAAACTGTTTTTT. Variable domain in full (rest from reference TRBV2 and TRBJ1-4): EPEVTQTPSHQVTQMGQEVILRCVPISNHLYFYWYRQILGQKVEFLVSFYNNEISEKSEIFDDQFSVERPDGSNFTLKIRSTKLEDSAMYFCASSGRGAKEKLFFGSGTQLSVL.

The chain is built from TRBV7-2 and TRBJ2-5; D gene unclear. From germline, CDR1 is SGHTA and CDR2 FQGNSA. CDR3 length equals 16 residues. Trimming removed 5 bases from V and 7 bases from J, with 23 bases in between. This chain's CDR3 is CASSLALGADGVTQYF. CDR3 nucleotide sequence: TGTGCCAGCAGCCTTGCCCTGGGCGCGGACGGAGTGACCCAGTACTTC.